A selection of T cell receptor beta chains follows, all from one sample in a study of CXCR3-negative and CXCR3-positive naive CD8 T cells. TCRdb re-called the 5' RACE reads and shows each CDR3 protein once, DNA omitted. The sample has 120,000 to 150,000 distinct CDR3 sequences. The material sequenced was naive CXCR3+ CD8+ T cells from blood. These receptors all stem from a human donor in good health. Some clones in this sample may be carry-over from other donors' samples. Each CDR3 is given with its conserved first and last residue.

CDR3: CASSQAYLGDTEAFF; J: TRBJ1-1; V: TRBV4-2
CDR3: CASSGTEVNTEAFF; J: TRBJ1-1; V: TRBV5-1
CDR3: CASSQLPGDEQYF; J: TRBJ2-7; V: TRBV7-9
CDR3: CASGTPGGDPNEKLFF; J: TRBJ1-4; V: TRBV2
CDR3: CASRQGDVDTQYF; J: TRBJ2-3; V: TRBV4-1
CDR3: CASIPRMGIGHEQYF; J: TRBJ2-7; V: TRBV28
CDR3: CASSRPGQATDTQYF; J: TRBJ2-3; V: TRBV5-1
CDR3: CASSLSRGYTDTQYF; J: TRBJ2-3; V: TRBV7-9
CDR3: CASSQLVGGMNTEAFF; J: TRBJ1-1; V: TRBV3-1
CDR3: CSVTGGKNYEQYF; J: TRBJ2-7; V: TRBV29-1
CDR3: CASRIGGNEQFF; J: TRBJ2-1; V: TRBV19
CDR3: CASSSGREDNDQFF; J: TRBJ2-1; V: TRBV11-3
CDR3: CASSPTRDNNSPLHF; J: TRBJ1-6; V: TRBV5-1
CDR3: CASSWTGAYEQYF; J: TRBJ2-7; V: TRBV5-1
CDR3: CSVEQEPYEQYF; J: TRBJ2-7; V: TRBV29-1
CDR3: CASSESGQARGGFF; J: TRBJ1-1; V: TRBV10-1
CDR3: CASSQDRAASYEQYF; J: TRBJ2-7; V: TRBV4-1
CDR3: CASAAGFSTDTQYF; J: TRBJ2-3; V: TRBV28
CDR3: CSVALFPGQGTDTQYF; J: TRBJ2-3; V: TRBV29-1
CDR3: CASSAGWNTGELFF; J: TRBJ2-2; V: TRBV12-3/TRBV12-4
CDR3: CSVGGTSGSTYNEQFF; J: TRBJ2-1; V: TRBV29-1
CDR3: CASSFPGDGLNTEAFF; J: TRBJ1-1; V: TRBV7-9
CDR3: CASSPEGGGNTEAFF; J: TRBJ1-1; V: TRBV28
CDR3: CASSLDDNEQFF; J: TRBJ2-1; V: TRBV7-9
CDR3: CASSPSGNQETQYF; J: TRBJ2-5; V: TRBV12-3/TRBV12-4
CDR3: CSVLQGAGNEQFF; J: TRBJ2-1; V: TRBV29-1
CDR3: CSAREQGFEQYF; J: TRBJ2-7; V: TRBV20-1
CDR3: CASSGEDSQETQYF; J: TRBJ2-5; V: TRBV5-5
CDR3: CASSQRPGVGEQYF; J: TRBJ2-7; V: TRBV4-2
CDR3: CASTLAGGITDTQYF; J: TRBJ2-3; V: TRBV28
CDR3: CSVHEVAGGSYEQYF; J: TRBJ2-7; V: TRBV29-1
CDR3: CASSIKQGPYEQYF; J: TRBJ2-7; V: TRBV27
CDR3: CASSSGQGANEQYF; J: TRBJ2-7; V: TRBV7-9
CDR3: CAVGIHAGKMLSTGELFF; J: TRBJ2-2; V: TRBV27
CDR3: CASSEQNVEQYF; J: TRBJ2-7; V: TRBV10-2
CDR3: CASSGRSLGELAQYF; J: TRBJ2-3; V: TRBV13
CDR3: CSVGDTTGTGQAFF; J: TRBJ1-1; V: TRBV29-1
CDR3: CASSFGGMGAEAFF; J: TRBJ1-1; V: TRBV5-5
CDR3: CASSNRGLAGGPTDTQYF; J: TRBJ2-3; V: TRBV6-1
CDR3: CASSQERTYEQYF; J: TRBJ2-7; V: TRBV14
CDR3: CASSLWAGTYNEQFF; J: TRBJ2-1; V: TRBV12-3/TRBV12-4
CDR3: CASSSTSRSSYEQYF; J: TRBJ2-7; V: TRBV7-2
CDR3: CASSLPGSEFF; J: TRBJ2-1; V: TRBV7-9
CDR3: CASSVDRALNTGELFF; J: TRBJ2-2; V: TRBV9
CDR3: CSVVNRAETQYF; J: TRBJ2-5; V: TRBV29-1
CDR3: CSGTSGEIDTQYF; J: TRBJ2-3; V: TRBV20-1